The sequence of this T cell receptor (beta chain) was determined in a study of T-cell reconstitution after alpha-beta-depleted transplantation in children. This clonotype was seen ten or more times. TCRbeta library construction was performed incorporating unique molecular identifiers. TCRdb passed the PCR reads through MiXCR, listing each CDR3 protein once. Here the sample spans around 200,000 distinct CDR3 sequences, about 6.3% being singletons. This CDR3 has 15 residues. Trimming took 6 bases from V and 6 from J; bases not matched to a gene: 6. From germline, CDR1 is MNHNS and CDR2 SASEGT. V usage is TRBV6-1 and J usage is TRBJ2-4; 12 bases map to TRBD2. This specimen consisted of PBMCs from the stem cell graft donor, obtained from the stem cell graft. The clonotype was recovered from a human donor who donated a stem cell graft to a child with Wiskott-Aldrich syndrome. The CDR3 DNA follows: TGTGCCAGCAGCCCCCTAGCGGGAGGGCCAAACATTCAGTACTTC. It translates to CASSPLAGGPNIQYF.